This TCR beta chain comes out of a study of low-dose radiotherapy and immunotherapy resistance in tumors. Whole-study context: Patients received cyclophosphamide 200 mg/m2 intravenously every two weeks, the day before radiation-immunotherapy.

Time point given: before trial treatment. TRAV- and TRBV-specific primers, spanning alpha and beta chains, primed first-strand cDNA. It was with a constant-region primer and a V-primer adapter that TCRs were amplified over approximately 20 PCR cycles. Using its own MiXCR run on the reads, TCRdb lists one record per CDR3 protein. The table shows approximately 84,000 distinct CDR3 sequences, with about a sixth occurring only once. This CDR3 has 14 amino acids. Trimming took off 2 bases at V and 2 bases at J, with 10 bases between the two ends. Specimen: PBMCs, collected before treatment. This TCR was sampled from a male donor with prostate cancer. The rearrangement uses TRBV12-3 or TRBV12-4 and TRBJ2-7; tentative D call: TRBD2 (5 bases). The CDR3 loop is CASSLYEGPYEQYF. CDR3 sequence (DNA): TGTGCCAGCAGTTTATACGAGGGCCCCTACGAGCAGTACTTC.